This TCR beta chain was retrieved from a study of Siglec-9 on CD8 T cells in melanoma. General observations from the study: Siglec-9 reportedly marks and regulates an effector memory CD8+ T-cell subset apparently accumulating in melanoma tumors.

Remarks on this clone: Its antigen is unidentified.

The CDR3 is 14 residues long. Trimming stripped 0 bases from V and 3 bases from J, with 9 bases between. Germline-derived CDR1 and CDR2 are SGHRS and YFSETQ. Here immunoSEQ multiplex PCR was the method, and the copy in TCRdb shows in-frame clones only, minus some. The sample records about 36,000 clones, roughly four fifths being singletons. Sequenced input: Siglec-9- CD8+ T cells sorted from blood. The J gene is TRBJ1-2, the V gene TRBV5-1; D remains ambiguous. The sequence derives from a human donor in good health. The CDR3 is CASSLDPDDYGYTF. CDR3 DNA: TGCGCCAGCAGCTTGGATCCCGACGACTATGGCTACACCTTC.